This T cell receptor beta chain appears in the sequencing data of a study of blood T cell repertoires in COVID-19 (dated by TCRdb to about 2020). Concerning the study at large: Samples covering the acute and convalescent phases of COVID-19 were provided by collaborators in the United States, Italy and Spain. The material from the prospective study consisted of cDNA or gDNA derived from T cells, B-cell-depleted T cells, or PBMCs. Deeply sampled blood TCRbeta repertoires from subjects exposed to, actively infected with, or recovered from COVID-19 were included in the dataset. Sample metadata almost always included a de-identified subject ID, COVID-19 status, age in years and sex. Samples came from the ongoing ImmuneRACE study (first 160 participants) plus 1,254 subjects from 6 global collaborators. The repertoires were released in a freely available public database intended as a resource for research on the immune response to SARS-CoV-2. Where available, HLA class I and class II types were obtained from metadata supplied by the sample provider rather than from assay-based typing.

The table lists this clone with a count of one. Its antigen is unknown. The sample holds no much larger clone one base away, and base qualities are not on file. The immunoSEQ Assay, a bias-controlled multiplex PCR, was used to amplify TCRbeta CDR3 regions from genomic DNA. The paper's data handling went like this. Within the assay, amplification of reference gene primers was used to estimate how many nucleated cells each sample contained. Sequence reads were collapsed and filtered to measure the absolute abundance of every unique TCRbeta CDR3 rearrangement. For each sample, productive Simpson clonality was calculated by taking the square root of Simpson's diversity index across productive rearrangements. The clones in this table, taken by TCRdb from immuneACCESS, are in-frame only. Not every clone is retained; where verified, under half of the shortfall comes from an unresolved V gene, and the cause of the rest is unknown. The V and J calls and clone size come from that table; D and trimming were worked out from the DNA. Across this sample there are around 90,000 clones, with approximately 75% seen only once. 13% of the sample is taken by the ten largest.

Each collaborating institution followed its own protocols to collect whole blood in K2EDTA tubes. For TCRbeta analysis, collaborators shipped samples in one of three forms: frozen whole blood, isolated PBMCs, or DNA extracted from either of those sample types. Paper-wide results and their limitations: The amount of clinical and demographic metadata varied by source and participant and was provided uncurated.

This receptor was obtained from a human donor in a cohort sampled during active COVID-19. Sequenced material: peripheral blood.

The DNA reads TGCAGCGTTGTCTCGACAGGAGCCCACTACGAGCAGTACTTC. Translated, it gives CSVVSTGAHYEQYF. The chain is made from TRBV29-1 and TRBJ2-7, and possibly TRBD1, on 6 matching bases. From a lookup of the germline V gene, CDR1 and CDR2 are SQVTM and ANQGSEA. The CDR3 has 14 amino acids, counting the end cysteine and phenylalanine. CDR3 DNA only is kept here, 42 bases in frame from base 1. Cut back by 4 bases and 3 bases, the V and J ends lie 16 bases apart.